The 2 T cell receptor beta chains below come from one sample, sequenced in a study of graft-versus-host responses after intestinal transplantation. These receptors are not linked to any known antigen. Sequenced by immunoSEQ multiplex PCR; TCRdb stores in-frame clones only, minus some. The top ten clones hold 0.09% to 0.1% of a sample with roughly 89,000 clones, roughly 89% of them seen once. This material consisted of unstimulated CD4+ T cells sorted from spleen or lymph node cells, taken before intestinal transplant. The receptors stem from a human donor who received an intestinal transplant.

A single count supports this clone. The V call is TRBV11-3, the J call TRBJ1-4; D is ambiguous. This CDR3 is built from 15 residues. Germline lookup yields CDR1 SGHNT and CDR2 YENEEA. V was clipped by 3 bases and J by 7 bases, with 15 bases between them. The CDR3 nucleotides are TGTGCCAGCAGCTTCGTTGGGTTTGGGAGTGAAAAACTGTTTTTT. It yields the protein CASSFVGFGSEKLFF.

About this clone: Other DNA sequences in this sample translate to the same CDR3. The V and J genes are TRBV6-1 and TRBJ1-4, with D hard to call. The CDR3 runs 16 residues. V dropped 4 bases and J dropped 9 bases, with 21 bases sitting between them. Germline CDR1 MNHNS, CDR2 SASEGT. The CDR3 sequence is CASSVTGPPGSQKLFF. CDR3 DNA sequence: TGTGCCAGCAGTGTGACCGGGCCCCCGGGGAGCCAAAAACTGTTTTTT.